A selection of T cell receptor beta chains follows, all from one sample in a study of human T cells and chemical hapten exposure. TCRdb itself ran the RACE reads through MiXCR, one entry per CDR3 protein. The sample shows fewer than 60,000 distinct CDR3 sequences, approximately 9.1% of them seen only once. The sequenced sample was whole blood, obtained in connection with sensitization to the hapten diphenylcyclopropenone (DPC). Source of these receptors: a woman aged 50 to 60 with alopecia areata. Some clones in this sample may be carry-over from other donors' samples. Both conserved end residues are trimmed from each CDR3.

v_call,cdr3_aa
TRBV12-3/TRBV12-4,ASSSGQGQETQY
TRBV29-1,SVSQQGKNTEAF
TRBV18,ASSPLGQGAFYGYT
TRBV28,ASSFTSSYEQY
TRBV2,ASSQLAGDNNEQF
TRBV7-2,ASSSGRGETQY
TRBV5-6,ASSQWVGAYEQY
TRBV29-1,SVAGTDQETQY
TRBV24-1,ATSDPTGSYGYT
TRBV20-1,SASQTEISGANVLT
TRBV18,ASSPGLAGLSSGANVLT
TRBV6-1,ASSDRGRNNEKLF
TRBV5-1,ASSGQGDSTEAF
TRBV4-3,ASSQELQGGTEAF
TRBV14,ASSQESRTAREAF
TRBV7-2,ASSSSGGRKDEQY
TRBV6-5,ASSYRVDTGELF
TRBV11-1,ASSLQGGNTEAF
TRBV20-1,SARALGAGDEQY
TRBV20-1,SARVLAGIYEQY
TRBV4-3,ASSQDGTGSKTEAF
TRBV27,ASSRAGARDEQF
TRBV7-9,ASSELNEQF
TRBV3-1,ASSQSKGDSNYGYT
TRBV11-2,ASSLAFSDYGYT
TRBV5-1,ASSLVTENTEAF
TRBV25-1,ARTGNLSGYT
TRBV4-1,ASSLTLGADTQY
TRBV7-9,ASSSLTGLTNEKLF
TRBV27,ASSLLRSGANVLT
TRBV11-2,ASSEEYQETQY
TRBV7-9,ASSLGSSGMSSYEQY
TRBV7-9,ASSPPGTGGNEQF
TRBV20-1,SASLRERGWDEQF
TRBV29-1,SVEWRDRTDTQY
TRBV28,ATQGGGTDTQY
TRBV20-1,SARDRQNSGANVLT
TRBV5-4,ASSLEGTPGVQF
TRBV2,ASSEWDRGAGELF
TRBV2,ASSELGERTYEQY
TRBV15,ATSRKPGTGYNEQF
TRBV20-1,SAPSTSFRGYT
TRBV20-1,SARSPGQGGTEAF
TRBV7-9,AGGRQSYEQY
TRBV5-5,ASSAGQGFYEQY